This T cell receptor (beta chain) was captured by sequencing in a study of cytomegalovirus exposure and HLA in healthy donors. Turning to the study itself: HLA-typed donors were the source of around 87 million unique TCRs, which an early data release held. Study outcomes and limitations: Presence/absence comparisons presumed near-even sequencing depth among donors. One cluster of highly shared sequence variants probably arose as a sequencing artifact.

Comments on this clone: Its cognate antigen is unknown.

The CDR3 loop spans 15 amino acids. Trimming removed 2 bases at V and 11 bases at J, with 21 bases between. The germline CDR1 and CDR2 sequences are MNHNS and SASEGT. The PCR contained 60 Vbeta and 13 Jbeta primers. Some clones are missing from TCRdb's copy, which holds only in-frame ones; the method was immunoSEQ multiplex PCR. The sample has 100,000 to 150,000 clones, around 75% seen once. The sequenced sample was PBMCs. The sequence was collected from a man aged 25 to 40 in good health and CMV-seronegative. The chain links TRBV6-1 to TRBJ2-5; no reliable D call. CDR3 loop: CASSETQNLRLEQYF. CDR3 DNA: TGTGCCAGCAGTGAAACCCAGAATTTACGTCTGGAGCAGTACTTC.